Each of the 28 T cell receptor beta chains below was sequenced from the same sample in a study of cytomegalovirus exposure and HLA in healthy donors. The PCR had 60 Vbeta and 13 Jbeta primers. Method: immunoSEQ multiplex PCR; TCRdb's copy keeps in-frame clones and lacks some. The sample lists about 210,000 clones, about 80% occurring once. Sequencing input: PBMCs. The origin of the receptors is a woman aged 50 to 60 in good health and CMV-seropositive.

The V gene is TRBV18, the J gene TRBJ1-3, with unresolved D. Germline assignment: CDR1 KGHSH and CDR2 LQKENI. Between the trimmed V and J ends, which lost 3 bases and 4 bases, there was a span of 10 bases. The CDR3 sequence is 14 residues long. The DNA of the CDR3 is TGTGCCAGCTCACCTCTAGATGAAGGAAACACCATATATTTT. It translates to CASSPLDEGNTIYF. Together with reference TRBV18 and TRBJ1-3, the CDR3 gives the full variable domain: NAGVMQNPRHLVRRRGQEARLRCSPMKGHSHVYWYRQLPEEGLKFMVYLQKENIIDESGMPKERFSAEFPKEGPSILRIQQVVRGDSAAYFCASSPLDEGNTIYFGEGSWLTVV.

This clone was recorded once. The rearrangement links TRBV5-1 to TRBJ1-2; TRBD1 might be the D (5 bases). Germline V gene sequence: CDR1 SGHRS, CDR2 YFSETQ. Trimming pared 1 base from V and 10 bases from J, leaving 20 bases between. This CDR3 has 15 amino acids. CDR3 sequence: CASSLNPDNTGVYTF. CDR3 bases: TGCGCCAGCAGCTTGAACCCGGACAACACCGGTGTCTACACCTTC.

The CDR3 here is CASTDTRDRGRMNTEAFF. The CDR3 nucleotides are TGTGCCAGCACTGACACGCGGGACAGGGGGCGCATGAACACTGAAGCTTTCTTT. V is TRBV6-1 and J is TRBJ1-1; 12 bases map to TRBD1. CDR1 MNHNS and CDR2 SASEGT come from the germline V gene. Trimming cost V 7 bases and J 0 bases; bases outside gene matches: 12. This CDR3 has 18 amino acids.

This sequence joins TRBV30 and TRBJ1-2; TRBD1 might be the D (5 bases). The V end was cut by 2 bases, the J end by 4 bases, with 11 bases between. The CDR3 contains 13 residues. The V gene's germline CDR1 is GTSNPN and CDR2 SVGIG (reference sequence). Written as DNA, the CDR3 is TGTGCCTGGAGTCGTAGGGGATCCTATGGCTACACCTTC. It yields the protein CAWSRRGSYGYTF.

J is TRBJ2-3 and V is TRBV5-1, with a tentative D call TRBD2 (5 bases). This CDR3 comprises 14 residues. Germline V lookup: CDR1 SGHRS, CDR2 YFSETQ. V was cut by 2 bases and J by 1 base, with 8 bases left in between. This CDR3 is CASSFSSRTDTQYF. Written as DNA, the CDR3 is TGCGCCAGCAGCTTCTCTAGCCGCACAGATACGCAGTATTTT.

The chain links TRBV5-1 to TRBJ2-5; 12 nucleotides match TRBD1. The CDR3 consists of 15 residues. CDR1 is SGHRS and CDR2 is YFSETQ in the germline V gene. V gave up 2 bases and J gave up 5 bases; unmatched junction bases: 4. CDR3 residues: CASSFGTGGRETQYF. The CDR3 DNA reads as TGCGCCAGCAGCTTTGGGACAGGGGGCCGGGAGACCCAGTACTTC.

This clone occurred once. In DNA, the CDR3 is TGTGCCAGCTCACCCTGGGCGGGGCCCGACCAAGAGACCCAGTACTTC. Translating it yields CASSPWAGPDQETQYF. The chain carries TRBV18 and TRBJ2-5; a weak D match, TRBD2 (6 bases). The CDR3 consists of 16 residues. The ends were cut back, 3 bases at V and 0 bases at J, with 14 bases in the middle. The germline CDR1 and CDR2 sequences are KGHSH and LQKENI. The full variable domain, in which reference TRBV18 and TRBJ2-5 provide the parts outside the CDR3, is NAGVMQNPRHLVRRRGQEARLRCSPMKGHSHVYWYRQLPEEGLKFMVYLQKENIIDESGMPKERFSAEFPKEGPSILRIQQVVRGDSAAYFCASSPWAGPDQETQYFGPGTRLLVL.

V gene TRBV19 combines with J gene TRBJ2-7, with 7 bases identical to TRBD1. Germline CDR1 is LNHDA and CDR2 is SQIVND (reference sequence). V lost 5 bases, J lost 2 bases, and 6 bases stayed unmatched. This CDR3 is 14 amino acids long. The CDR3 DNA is TGTGCCAGTAGTCAGGGGGTTCAGGCCTACGAGCAGTACTTC. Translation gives CASSQGVQAYEQYF.

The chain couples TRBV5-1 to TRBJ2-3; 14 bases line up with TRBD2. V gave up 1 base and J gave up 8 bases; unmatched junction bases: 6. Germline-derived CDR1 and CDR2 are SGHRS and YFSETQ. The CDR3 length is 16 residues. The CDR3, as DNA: TGCGCCAGCAGCTTGTCTTCCGGGACTAGCGGGGGTACGCAGTATTTT. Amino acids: CASSLSSGTSGGTQYF.

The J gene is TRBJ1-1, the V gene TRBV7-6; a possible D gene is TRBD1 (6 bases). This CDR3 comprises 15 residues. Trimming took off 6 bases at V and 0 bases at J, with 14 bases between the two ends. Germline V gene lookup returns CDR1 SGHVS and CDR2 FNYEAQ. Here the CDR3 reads CASRVFGDMNTEAFF. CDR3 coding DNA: TGTGCCAGCAGGGTTTTTGGGGACATGAACACTGAAGCTTTCTTT.

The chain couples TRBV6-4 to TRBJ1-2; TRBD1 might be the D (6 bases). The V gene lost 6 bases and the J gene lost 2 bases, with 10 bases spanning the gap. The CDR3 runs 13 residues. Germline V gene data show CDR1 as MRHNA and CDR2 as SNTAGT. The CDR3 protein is CASRPGQNYGYTF. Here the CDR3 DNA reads TGTGCCAGCAGACCGGGACAAAACTATGGCTACACCTTC.

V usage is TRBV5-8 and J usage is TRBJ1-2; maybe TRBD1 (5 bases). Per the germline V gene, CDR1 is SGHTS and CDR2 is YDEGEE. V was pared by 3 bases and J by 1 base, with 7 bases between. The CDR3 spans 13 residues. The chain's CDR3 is CASSWGVNYGYTF. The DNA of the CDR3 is TGTGCCAGCAGCTGGGGGGTTAACTATGGCTACACCTTC.

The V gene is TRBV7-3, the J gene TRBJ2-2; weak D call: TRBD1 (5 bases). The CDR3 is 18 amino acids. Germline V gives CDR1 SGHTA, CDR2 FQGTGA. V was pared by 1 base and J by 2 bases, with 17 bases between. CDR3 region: CASSLIPTDTGNTGELFF. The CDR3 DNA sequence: TGTGCCAGCAGCTTAATCCCTACCGATACAGGAAACACCGGGGAGCTGTTTTTT.

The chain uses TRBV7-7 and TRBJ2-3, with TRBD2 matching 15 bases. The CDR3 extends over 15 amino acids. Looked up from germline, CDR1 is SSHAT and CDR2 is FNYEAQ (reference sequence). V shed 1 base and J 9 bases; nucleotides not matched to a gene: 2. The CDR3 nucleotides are TGTGCCAGCAGCTTAGGGACTAGCGGGGGGGCCACGCAGTATTTT. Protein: CASSLGTSGGATQYF. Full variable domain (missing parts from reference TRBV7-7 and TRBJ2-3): GAGVSQSPRYKVTKRGQDVTLRCDPISSHATLYWYQQALGQGPEFLTYFNYEAQPDKSGLPSDRFSAERPEGSISTLTIQRTEQRDSAMYRCASSLGTSGGATQYFGPGTRLTVL.

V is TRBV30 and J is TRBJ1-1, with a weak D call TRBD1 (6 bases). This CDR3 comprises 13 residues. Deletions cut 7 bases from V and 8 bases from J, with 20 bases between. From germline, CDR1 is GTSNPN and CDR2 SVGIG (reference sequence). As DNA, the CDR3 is TGTGCCTCCAGTCCGACGGGGGGCTCGGAAGCTTTCTTT. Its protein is CASSPTGGSEAFF. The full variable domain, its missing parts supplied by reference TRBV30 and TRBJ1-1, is SQTIHQWPATLVQPVGSPLSLECTVEGTSNPNLYWYRQAAGRGLQLLFYSVGIGQISSEVPQNLSASRPQDRQFILSSKKLLLSDSGFYLCASSPTGGSEAFFGQGTRLTVV.

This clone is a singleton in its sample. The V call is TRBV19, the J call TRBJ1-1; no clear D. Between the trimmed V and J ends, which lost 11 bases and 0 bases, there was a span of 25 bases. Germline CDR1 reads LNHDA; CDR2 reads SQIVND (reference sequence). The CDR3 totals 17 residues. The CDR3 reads CAAQNPPHALVNTEAFF. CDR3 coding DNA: TGTGCCGCCCAGAACCCCCCCCATGCCCTAGTGAACACTGAAGCTTTCTTT. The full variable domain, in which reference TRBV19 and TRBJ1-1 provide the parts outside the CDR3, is DGGITQSPKYLFRKEGQNVTLSCEQNLNHDAMYWYRQDPGQGLRLIYYSQIVNDFQKGDIAEGYSVSREKKESFPLTVTSAQKNPTAFYLCAAQNPPHALVNTEAFFGQGTRLTVV.

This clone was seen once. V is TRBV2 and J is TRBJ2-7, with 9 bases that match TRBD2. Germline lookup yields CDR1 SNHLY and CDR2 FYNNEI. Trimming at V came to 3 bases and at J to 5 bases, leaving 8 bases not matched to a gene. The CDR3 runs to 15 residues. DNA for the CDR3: TGTGCCAGCAGTGATGCCGCTAGCGGGGCTCACGAGCAGTACTTC. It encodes CASSDAASGAHEQYF. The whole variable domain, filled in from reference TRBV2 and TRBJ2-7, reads EPEVTQTPSHQVTQMGQEVILRCVPISNHLYFYWYRQILGQKVEFLVSFYNNEISEKSEIFDDQFSVERPDGSNFTLKIRSTKLEDSAMYFCASSDAASGAHEQYFGPGTRLTVT.

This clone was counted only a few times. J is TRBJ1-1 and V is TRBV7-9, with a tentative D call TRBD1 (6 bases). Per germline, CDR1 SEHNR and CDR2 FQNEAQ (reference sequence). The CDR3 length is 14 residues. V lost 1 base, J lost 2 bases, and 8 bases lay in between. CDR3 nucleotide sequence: TGTGCCAGCAGCTTAGGGACAGCCAACACTGAAGCTTTCTTT. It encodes CASSLGTANTEAFF.

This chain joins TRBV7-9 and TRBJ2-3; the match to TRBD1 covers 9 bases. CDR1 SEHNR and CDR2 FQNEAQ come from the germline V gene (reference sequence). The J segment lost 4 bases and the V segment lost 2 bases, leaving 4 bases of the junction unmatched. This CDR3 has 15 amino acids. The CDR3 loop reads CASSLWDRAADTQYF. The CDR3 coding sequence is TGTGCCAGCAGCTTATGGGACAGGGCGGCAGATACGCAGTATTTT.

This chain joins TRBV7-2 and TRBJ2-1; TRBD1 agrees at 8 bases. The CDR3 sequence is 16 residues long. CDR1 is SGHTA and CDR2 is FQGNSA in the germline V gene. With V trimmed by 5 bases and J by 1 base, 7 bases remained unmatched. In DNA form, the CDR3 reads TGTGCCAGCAGCGGACAGCAGGGGGCGTCCTACAATGAGCAGTTCTTC. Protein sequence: CASSGQQGASYNEQFF.

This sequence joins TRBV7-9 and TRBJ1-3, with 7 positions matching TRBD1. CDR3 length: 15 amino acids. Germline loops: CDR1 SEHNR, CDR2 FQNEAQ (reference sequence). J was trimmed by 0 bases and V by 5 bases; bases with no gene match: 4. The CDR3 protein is CASSRTGFSGNTIYF. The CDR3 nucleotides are TGTGCCAGCAGCCGGACAGGATTCTCTGGAAACACCATATATTTT.

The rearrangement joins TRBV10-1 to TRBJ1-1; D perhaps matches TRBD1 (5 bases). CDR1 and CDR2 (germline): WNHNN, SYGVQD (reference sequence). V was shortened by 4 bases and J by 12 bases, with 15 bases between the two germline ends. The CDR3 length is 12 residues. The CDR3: CASSATTRVSFF. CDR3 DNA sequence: TGCGCCAGCAGTGCCACGACCAGGGTGTCTTTCTTT.

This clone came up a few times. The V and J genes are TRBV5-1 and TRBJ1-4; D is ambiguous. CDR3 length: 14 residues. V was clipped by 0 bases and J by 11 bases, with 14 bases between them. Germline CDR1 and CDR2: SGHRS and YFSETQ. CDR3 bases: TGCGCCAGCAGCTTGGGGGAGGAGGGCGTGAAACTGTTTTTT. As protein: CASSLGEEGVKLFF. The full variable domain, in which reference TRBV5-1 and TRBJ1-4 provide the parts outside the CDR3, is KAGVTQTPRYLIKTRGQQVTLSCSPISGHRSVSWYQQTPGQGLQFLFEYFSETQRNKGNFPGRFSGRQFSNSRSEMNVSTLELGDSALYLCASSLGEEGVKLFFGSGTQLSVL.

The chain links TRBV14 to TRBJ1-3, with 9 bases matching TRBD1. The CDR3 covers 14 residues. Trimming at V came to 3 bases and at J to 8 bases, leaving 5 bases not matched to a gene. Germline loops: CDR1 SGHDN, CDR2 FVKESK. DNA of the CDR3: TGTGCCAGCAGCCACCGGGACAGGGCGGACACCATATATTTT. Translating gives CASSHRDRADTIYF.

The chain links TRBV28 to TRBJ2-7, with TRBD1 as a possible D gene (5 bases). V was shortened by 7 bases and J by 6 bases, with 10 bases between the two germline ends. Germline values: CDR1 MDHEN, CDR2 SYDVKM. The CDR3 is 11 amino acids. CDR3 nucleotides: TGTGCCAGCACCACAGGATTCGAGCAGTACTTC. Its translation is CASTTGFEQYF.

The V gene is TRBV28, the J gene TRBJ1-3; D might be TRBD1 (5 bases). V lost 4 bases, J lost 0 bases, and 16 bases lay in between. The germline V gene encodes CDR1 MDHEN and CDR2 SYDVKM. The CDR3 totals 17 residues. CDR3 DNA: TGTGCCAGCAGTTCCCACCGGGACTTCGGCTCTGGAAACACCATATATTTT. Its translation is CASSSHRDFGSGNTIYF.

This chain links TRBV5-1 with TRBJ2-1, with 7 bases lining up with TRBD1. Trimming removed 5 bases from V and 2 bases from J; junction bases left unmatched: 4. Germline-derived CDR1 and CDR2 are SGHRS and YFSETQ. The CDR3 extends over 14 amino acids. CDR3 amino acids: CASSRQGTYNEQFF. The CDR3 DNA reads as TGCGCCAGCAGTCGACAGGGTACCTACAATGAGCAGTTCTTC.

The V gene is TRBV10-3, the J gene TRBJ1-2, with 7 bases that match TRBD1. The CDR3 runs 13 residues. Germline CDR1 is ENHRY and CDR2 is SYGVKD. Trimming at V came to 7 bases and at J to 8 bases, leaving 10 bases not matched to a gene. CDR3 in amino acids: CAINQDRSGGYTF. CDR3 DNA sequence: TGTGCCATCAATCAGGACAGGTCGGGCGGCTACACCTTC.